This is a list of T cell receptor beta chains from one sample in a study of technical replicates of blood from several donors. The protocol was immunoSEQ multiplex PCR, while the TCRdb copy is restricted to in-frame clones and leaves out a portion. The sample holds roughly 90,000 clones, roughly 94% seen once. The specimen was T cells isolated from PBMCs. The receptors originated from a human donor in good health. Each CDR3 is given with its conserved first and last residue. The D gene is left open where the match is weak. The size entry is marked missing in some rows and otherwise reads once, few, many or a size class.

CDR3: CASRPPGNANYGYTF
DNA: TGTGCCAGCAGACCCCCCGGGAATGCTAACTATGGCTACACCTTC
D: NA
size: NA
J: TRBJ1-2
V: TRBV27

CDR3: CASSLTSANEQFF
DNA: TGTGCTAGCAGCTTGACTAGTGCAAATGAGCAGTTCTTC
D: NA
size: NA
J: TRBJ2-1
V: TRBV7-7

CDR3: CASSALAGGITDTQYF
DNA: TGTGCCAGCAGCGCCCTAGCGGGGGGGATCACAGATACGCAGTATTTT
D: TRBD2
size: NA
J: TRBJ2-3
V: TRBV11-3

CDR3: CASKNGGAYNEQFF
DNA: TGCGCCAGCAAAAACGGGGGGGCCTACAATGAGCAGTTCTTC
D: TRBD2
size: NA
J: TRBJ2-1
V: TRBV5-1

CDR3: CASSAGTSGSDTQYF
DNA: TGCGCCAGCAGCGCCGGGACTAGCGGGAGCGATACGCAGTATTTT
D: TRBD2
size: NA
J: TRBJ2-3
V: TRBV5-1

CDR3: CASSAGSAYGYTF
DNA: TGTGCCAGCAGCGCGGGGTCCGCCTATGGCTACACCTTC
D: NA
size: NA
J: TRBJ1-2
V: TRBV7-9

CDR3: CASMGPNTEAFF
DNA: TGTGCCAGCATGGGCCCGAACACTGAAGCTTTCTTT
D: NA
size: NA
J: TRBJ1-1
V: TRBV6-1

CDR3: CASSQDPELPYYGYTF
DNA: TGTGCCAGCAGCCAAGATCCGGAGCTGCCCTACTATGGCTACACCTTC
D: NA
size: NA
J: TRBJ1-2
V: TRBV4-2

CDR3: CSVATGLNTEAFF
DNA: TGCAGCGTCGCAACAGGGTTGAACACTGAAGCTTTCTTT
D: NA
size: NA
J: TRBJ1-1
V: TRBV29-1

CDR3: CASSPGGTEAFF
DNA: TGTGCCAGCAGCCCCGGGGGTACTGAAGCTTTCTTT
D: NA
size: NA
J: TRBJ1-1
V: TRBV14

CDR3: CASGKEVSEQFF
DNA: TGTGCTAGTGGTAAAGAAGTGAGTGAGCAGTTCTTC
D: NA
size: NA
J: TRBJ2-1
V: TRBV12-5

CDR3: CASTDRAYGYTF
DNA: TGTGCCAGCACTGACAGGGCCTATGGCTACACCTTC
D: TRBD1
size: NA
J: TRBJ1-2
V: TRBV28

CDR3: CASSYLGQLNTGELFF
DNA: TGCGCCAGCAGCTATTTAGGACAGCTGAACACCGGGGAGCTGTTTTTT
D: NA
size: NA
J: TRBJ2-2
V: TRBV5-1

CDR3: CASSEPAGPYNEQFF
DNA: TGTGCCAGCAGTGAACCGGCGGGACCTTACAATGAGCAGTTCTTC
D: NA
size: few
J: TRBJ2-1
V: TRBV28

CDR3: CASSYSPTLVQNIQYF
DNA: TGTGCCAGCAGTTACTCTCCCACACTAGTCCAAAACATTCAGTACTTC
D: NA
size: NA
J: TRBJ2-4
V: TRBV6-5

CDR3: CASRDRELMNTEAFF
DNA: TGTGCCAGCCGGGACAGGGAGTTGATGAACACTGAAGCTTTCTTT
D: TRBD1
size: NA
J: TRBJ1-1
V: TRBV11-2

CDR3: CASSFSGLGYNEQFF
DNA: TGTGCCAGCAGTTTCTCGGGACTAGGCTACAATGAGCAGTTCTTC
D: TRBD2
size: NA
J: TRBJ2-1
V: TRBV28

CDR3: CASSLESNYEQYF
DNA: TGTGCCAGCAGCTTGGAATCTAACTACGAGCAGTACTTC
D: NA
size: NA
J: TRBJ2-7
V: TRBV5-5

CDR3: CASGLPSRKSGQGDSGNTIYF
DNA: TGTGCTAGTGGTTTGCCATCCCGGAAGTCGGGACAGGGGGACTCTGGAAACACCATATATTTT
D: TRBD1
size: NA
J: TRBJ1-3
V: TRBV12-5

CDR3: CAWEPGQTYEQYF
DNA: TGTGCCTGGGAACCGGGACAGACCTACGAGCAGTACTTC
D: TRBD1
size: NA
J: TRBJ2-7
V: TRBV30

CDR3: CASSVDRVIETQYF
DNA: TGTGCCAGCTCCGTCGACAGGGTGATTGAGACCCAGTACTTC
D: TRBD1
size: NA
J: TRBJ2-5
V: TRBV27

CDR3: CASRGVNSGANVLTF
DNA: TGTGCCAGCAGAGGAGTAAACTCTGGGGCCAACGTCCTGACTTTC
D: NA
size: NA
J: TRBJ2-6
V: TRBV7-9

CDR3: CASSYVTRDNYGYTF
DNA: TGTGCCAGCAGCTACGTAACGAGGGATAACTATGGCTACACCTTC
D: NA
size: NA
J: TRBJ1-2
V: TRBV7-3

CDR3: CASSPGTNNEKLFF
DNA: TGTGCCAGCAGTCCCGGGACAAATAATGAAAAACTGTTTTTT
D: NA
size: once
J: TRBJ1-4
V: TRBV7-9

CDR3: CASSLDTEKLFF
DNA: TGTGCCAGCAGTCTCGACACTGAAAAACTGTTTTTT
D: NA
size: NA
J: TRBJ1-4
V: TRBV6-5

CDR3: CASSPTYNEQFF
DNA: TGTGCCAGCAGCCCCACCTACAATGAGCAGTTCTTC
D: NA
size: NA
J: TRBJ2-1
V: TRBV13

CDR3: CASSPGDFSGNTIYF
DNA: TGTGCCAGCTCACCCGGAGATTTCTCTGGAAACACCATATATTTT
D: NA
size: NA
J: TRBJ1-3
V: TRBV18

CDR3: CASGLVRTGSPAMNTEAFF
DNA: TGTGCTAGTGGTTTGGTGCGGACAGGGAGCCCTGCTATGAACACTGAAGCTTTCTTT
D: TRBD1
size: NA
J: TRBJ1-1
V: TRBV12-5

CDR3: CASRGGADNTGELFF
DNA: TGTGCCAGCAGGGGAGGAGCAGACAACACCGGGGAGCTGTTTTTT
D: NA
size: NA
J: TRBJ2-2
V: TRBV25-1

CDR3: CASSLDLRTGMGYGYTF
DNA: TGTGCCAGCAGCTTAGATTTACGGACAGGGATGGGCTATGGCTACACCTTC
D: TRBD1
size: NA
J: TRBJ1-2
V: TRBV11-2

CDR3: CASRGDSSNQPQHF
DNA: TGTGCCAGCAGAGGAGACAGTTCCAATCAGCCCCAGCATTTT
D: NA
size: once
J: TRBJ1-5
V: TRBV2

CDR3: CASSEPGAGGELFF
DNA: TGTGCCAGCAGTGAACCGGGAGCGGGCGGGGAGCTGTTTTTT
D: NA
size: NA
J: TRBJ2-2
V: TRBV25-1

CDR3: CASSLLGVGSYEQYF
DNA: TGCGCCAGCAGCTTGTTGGGAGTTGGATCCTACGAGCAGTACTTC
D: NA
size: NA
J: TRBJ2-7
V: TRBV5-1

CDR3: CASSTGGQDVTDTQYF
DNA: TGTGCCAGCAGCACCGGGGGACAGGACGTCACAGATACGCAGTATTTT
D: TRBD1
size: NA
J: TRBJ2-3
V: TRBV9

CDR3: CASGLPGGAVGRELFF
DNA: TGTGCTAGTGGTTTGCCCGGGGGGGCGGTTGGCAGGGAGCTGTTTTTT
D: TRBD2
size: NA
J: TRBJ2-2
V: TRBV12-5

CDR3: CASSKIPETGAYGYTF
DNA: TGTGCCAGCAGCAAAATCCCAGAGACAGGGGCGTATGGCTACACCTTC
D: NA
size: NA
J: TRBJ1-2
V: TRBV21-1

CDR3: CASSQEVGRAAEAFF
DNA: TGTGCCAGCAGCCAAGAAGTTGGCAGGGCAGCTGAAGCTTTCTTT
D: NA
size: NA
J: TRBJ1-1
V: TRBV4-2

CDR3: CASSLPADLGGRRAFYNEQFF
DNA: TGTGCCAGCAGTTTACCTGCCGACCTTGGAGGCCGGAGAGCCTTCTACAATGAGCAGTTCTTC
D: NA
size: NA
J: TRBJ2-1
V: TRBV28

CDR3: CASSFGMDSYNEQFF
DNA: TGTGCCAGCAGCTTCGGAATGGACAGTTACAATGAGCAGTTCTTC
D: NA
size: NA
J: TRBJ2-1
V: TRBV11-2

CDR3: CASSTTGGVNTEAFF
DNA: TGCGCCAGCAGCACGACAGGGGGGGTGAACACTGAAGCTTTCTTT
D: TRBD1
size: NA
J: TRBJ1-1
V: TRBV5-1

CDR3: CASSRGQSSETQYF
DNA: TGTGCCAGCAGCCGGGGACAGTCCTCAGAGACCCAGTACTTC
D: TRBD1
size: NA
J: TRBJ2-5
V: TRBV7-2

CDR3: CASRTGGWETQYF
DNA: TGTGCCAGCAGGACAGGGGGCTGGGAGACCCAGTACTTC
D: TRBD1
size: NA
J: TRBJ2-5
V: TRBV28

CDR3: CASSRDFQGSVQYF
DNA: TGTGCCAGTAGCAGGGATTTTCAGGGATCGGTGCAGTACTTC
D: NA
size: NA
J: TRBJ2-7
V: TRBV19

CDR3: CASSKGTPEYTEAFF
DNA: TGTGCCAGCAGTAAGGGGACACCCGAGTACACTGAAGCTTTCTTT
D: NA
size: NA
J: TRBJ1-1
V: TRBV6-5

CDR3: CASSEGLTNAEAFF
DNA: TGCGCCAGCAGCGAGGGACTCACGAACGCTGAAGCTTTCTTT
D: NA
size: NA
J: TRBJ1-1
V: TRBV5-1

CDR3: CATSRDRTATNTEAFF
DNA: TGTGCCACCAGCAGAGACCGGACAGCGACGAACACTGAAGCTTTCTTT
D: NA
size: NA
J: TRBJ1-1
V: TRBV15

CDR3: CASSLSTTEAFF
DNA: TGTGCCAGCAGCTTAAGCACGACTGAAGCTTTCTTT
D: NA
size: once
J: TRBJ1-1
V: TRBV7-9

CDR3: CASSPVTSEDQETQYF
DNA: TGTGCCAGCAGCCCGGTAACTAGCGAGGATCAAGAGACCCAGTACTTC
D: TRBD2
size: NA
J: TRBJ2-5
V: TRBV7-6

CDR3: CAWKWTGVLGYTF
DNA: TGTGCCTGGAAGTGGACAGGGGTTTTAGGCTACACCTTC
D: TRBD1
size: NA
J: TRBJ1-2
V: TRBV30

CDR3: CASSYSSGANSPLHF
DNA: TGTGCCAGCAGTTACTCGTCAGGGGCTAATTCACCCCTCCACTTT
D: NA
size: NA
J: TRBJ1-6
V: TRBV6-5

CDR3: CASSYGGSEAFF
DNA: TGTGCCAGCAGCTACGGGGGAAGTGAAGCTTTCTTT
D: NA
size: NA
J: TRBJ1-1
V: TRBV7-9